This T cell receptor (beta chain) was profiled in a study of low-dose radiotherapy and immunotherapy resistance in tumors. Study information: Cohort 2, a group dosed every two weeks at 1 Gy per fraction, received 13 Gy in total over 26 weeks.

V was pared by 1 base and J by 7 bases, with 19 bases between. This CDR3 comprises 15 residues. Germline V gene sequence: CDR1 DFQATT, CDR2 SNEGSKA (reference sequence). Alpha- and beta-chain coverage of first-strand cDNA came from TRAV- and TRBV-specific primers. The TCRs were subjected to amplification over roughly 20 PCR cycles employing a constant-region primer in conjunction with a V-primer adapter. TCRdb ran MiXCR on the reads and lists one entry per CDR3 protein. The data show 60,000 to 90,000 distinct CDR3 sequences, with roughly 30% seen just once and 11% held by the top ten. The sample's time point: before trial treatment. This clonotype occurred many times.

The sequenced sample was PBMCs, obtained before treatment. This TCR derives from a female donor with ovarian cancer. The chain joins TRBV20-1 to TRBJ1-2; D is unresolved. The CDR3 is CSARAGRANLGGYTF. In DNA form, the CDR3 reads TGCAGTGCTAGAGCGGGGAGGGCCAATCTAGGTGGCTACACCTTC.